This note documents a single TCR beta chain sequence. This sample is part of a study of OX40 agonist ivuxolimab in advanced cancers. The CDR3 consists of 16 residues. V was pared by 5 bases and J by 0 bases, with 10 bases of the junction left unmatched. Per the germline V gene, CDR1 is SGHTA and CDR2 is FQGNSA. Clones were read by immunoSEQ multiplex PCR, and TCRdb kept only the in-frame ones, dropping some. This sample has roughly 76,000 clones, with 84% found just once. The J gene is TRBJ2-7, the V gene TRBV7-2; 7 bases line up with TRBD2. Here the sequenced sample was CD4+ or CD8+ T cells sorted from blood, taken in a trial of the OX40 agonist ivuxolimab. The TCR originated in an adult with an advanced solid tumor such as melanoma, head and neck, liver or kidney cancer. CDR3 in amino acids: CASSPSARGFSYEQYF. CDR3 sequence (DNA): TGTGCCAGCAGCCCCTCGGCGCGGGGGTTCTCCTACGAGCAGTACTTC.